The sequence of this T cell receptor beta chain was determined in a study of CD8+CD57+ T cells in acquired aplastic anemia. Looking at the study overall: Isolated CD4+ and CD8+ cells, once sorted, yielded DNA averaging approximately 3 ug.

Genomic DNA was employed as the template in profiling TCR beta VDJ and CDR3. TCRdb re-derived calls from the reads in MiXCR, one entry per CDR3 protein. This table holds roughly 64,000 distinct CDR3 sequences, less than 65% found once. Germline V lookup: CDR1 SNHLY, CDR2 FYNNEI. The V gene lost 4 bases and the J gene lost 2 bases, with 11 bases spanning the gap. The CDR3 consists of 14 residues. This chain uses TRBV2 with TRBJ1-2; D is unclear. This receptor was obtained from a human donor in good health, serving as a control. Sequenced: sorted CD4+, CD8+, or CD8+CD57+ T cells (not recorded which) from PBMCs. The CDR3 protein is CASSVARPNYGYTF. CDR3 nucleotide sequence: TGTGCCAGCAGTGTGGCCAGGCCCAACTATGGCTACACCTTC. Based on the CDR3 plus reference TRBV2 and TRBJ1-2, the full variable domain is EPEVTQTPSHQVTQMGQEVILRCVPISNHLYFYWYRQILGQKVEFLVSFYNNEISEKSEIFDDQFSVERPDGSNFTLKIRSTKLEDSAMYFCASSVARPNYGYTFGSGTRLTVV.